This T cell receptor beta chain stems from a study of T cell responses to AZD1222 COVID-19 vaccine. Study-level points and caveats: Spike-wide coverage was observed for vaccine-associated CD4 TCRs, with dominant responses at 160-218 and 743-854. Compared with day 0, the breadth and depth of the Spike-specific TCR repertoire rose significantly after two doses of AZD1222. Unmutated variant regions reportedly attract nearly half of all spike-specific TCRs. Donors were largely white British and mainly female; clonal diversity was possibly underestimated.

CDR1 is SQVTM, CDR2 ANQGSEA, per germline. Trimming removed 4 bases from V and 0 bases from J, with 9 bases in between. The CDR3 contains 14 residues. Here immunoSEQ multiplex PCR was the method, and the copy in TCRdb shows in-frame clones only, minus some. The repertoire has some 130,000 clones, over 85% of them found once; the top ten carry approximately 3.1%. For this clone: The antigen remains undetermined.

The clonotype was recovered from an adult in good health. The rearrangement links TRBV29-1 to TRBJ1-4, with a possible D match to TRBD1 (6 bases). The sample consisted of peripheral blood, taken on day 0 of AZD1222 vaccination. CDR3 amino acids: CSVGRTATNEKLFF. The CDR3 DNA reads TGCAGCGTTGGACGGACAGCAACTAATGAAAAACTGTTTTTT.